Presented here are 20 T cell receptor beta chains from one specimen sequenced in a study of tumor and adjacent non-tumor tissue in lung cancer. RNA was extracted from bulk tissue without any cell sorting. This non-tumor lung sample came from over 3 cm beyond the tumor edge. A modified ARM-PCR protocol with three rounds of nested PCR amplified TCRbeta. TCRdb re-analysed the multiplex PCR reads in MiXCR, keeping a single row per CDR3 protein. The sample includes almost 75,000 distinct CDR3 sequences, around 70% of them seen just once. The sample consisted of distant non-tumor lung tissue. The receptors were gathered from a woman between 50 and 59 years old with non-small cell lung cancer.

This clonotype has ten or more counts. The chain employs TRBV11-2 and TRBJ2-7; D is perhaps TRBD2 (5 bases). This CDR3 spans 16 amino acids. The V end was cut by 5 bases, the J end by 0 bases, with 17 bases between. The germline gives CDR1 SGHAT, CDR2 FQNNGV. DNA for the CDR3: TGTGCCAGCAGCCCACTTGCGGGTGGAAGCTCCTACGAGCAGTACTTC. Translated, it gives CASSPLAGGSSYEQYF.

Concerning this clonotype itself: A much larger clone differs from this one at a single base, so this may be a read error. The chain combines TRBV4-3 with TRBJ1-4, with TRBD1 matching 7 bases. Germline V lookup: CDR1 LGHNA, CDR2 YSLEER. The length of the CDR3 is 14 residues. The CDR3 region has the DNA TGCGCCAGCAGTAGGGGGCGAACTAATGAAACACTGTTTTTT. Protein: CASSRGRTNETLFF.

Note on this clonotype: A read error may explain this, as a much larger clone is one base away. The rearrangement links TRBV20-1 to TRBJ2-1, with D possibly TRBD2 on 6 matching bases. CDR1 is DFQATT, CDR2 SNEGSKA, per germline (reference sequence). The CDR3 runs to 14 residues. The CDR3 region is CSATWDGSSNGQFF. For the CDR3, the DNA is TGCAGTGCCACCTGGGACGGGAGTTCAAATGGGCAGTTCTTC.

A remark on this clonotype: A much larger clone differs from this one at a single base, so this may be a read error. V and J are TRBV6-2 or TRBV6-3 and TRBJ2-3; the D is unclear. Germline V gene sequence: CDR1 MNHEY, CDR2 SVGEGT. This CDR3 region has 14 residues. Trimming took 5 bases from V and 5 from J, leaving 14 bases between them. The CDR3, as DNA: TGTGCCAGCAGTGACATGGGATTCGGAGATACGCAGTATTTT. It translates to CASSDMGFGDTQYF.

About this clonotype itself: One base away lies a much larger clone, so this may be a sequencing read error. This rearrangement joins TRBV14 to TRBJ2-1, with a tentative D call TRBD2 (5 bases). The CDR3 runs 13 residues. From germline, CDR1 is SGHDN and CDR2 FVKESK. CDR3 nucleotide sequence: TGTGCCAGCAGCCACGCTACAAGAGGGTTTCGGATCTTC. Translation: CASSHATRGFRIF.

This clonotype showed up just a few times. A read error may produce the germline difference seen at one junction end. This chain links TRBV20-1 with TRBJ2-7, with 15 positions matching TRBD2. CDR3 size: 15 residues. CDR1 is DFQATT, CDR2 SNEGSKA, per germline (reference sequence). DNA of the CDR3: TGCAATGCTGTGGGACTAGCGGGAGGCTCCTACGAGCAGTACTTC. Its protein is CNAVGLAGGSYEQYF.

This clonotype was seen a single time. This may stem from a read error, because a much larger clone lies one nucleotide away. The genes are TRBV6-2 or TRBV6-3 and TRBJ2-7; D gene ambiguous. The CDR3 sequence is 13 residues long. Germline V gene data show CDR1 as MNHEY and CDR2 as SVGEGT. CDR3 bases: TGTGTCAGCAGTTACTCTGGCGGTTACGAGCAGTACTTC. It translates to CVSSYSGGYEQYF.

The chain employs TRBV20-1 and TRBJ2-7, with D maybe TRBD1 (5 bases). Germline values: CDR1 DFQATT, CDR2 SNEGSKA (reference sequence). The CDR3 loop spans 16 amino acids. V was cut by 4 bases and J by 2 bases, with 21 bases left in between. Here the CDR3 reads CSATKKDSSVPYEQYF. The DNA of the CDR3 is TGCAGTGCTACGAAGAAAGACAGCAGCGTTCCCTACGAGCAGTACTTC.

Turning to this clonotype: A read error may produce the germline difference seen at one junction end. This chain joins TRBV6-5 and TRBJ2-6; possibly TRBD2 for D (6 bases). This CDR3 contains 14 residues. Germline V gives CDR1 MNHEY, CDR2 SVGAGI. The CDR3 sequence is CANSSGGGANVLTF. CDR3 DNA sequence: TGCGCCAACAGTTCCGGGGGTGGGGCCAACGTCCTGACTTTC.

As to this clonotype: One junction end does not reproduce the germline sequence, and a read error may be involved. The V gene is TRBV28, the J gene TRBJ1-2, with D uncertain. CDR3 size: 15 residues. CDR1 is MDHEN, CDR2 SYDVKM, per germline. CDR3 sequence: CASSTPVISDYGYIF. The CDR3 bases are TGTGCCAGCAGTACCCCGGTCATCTCAGACTATGGCTACATCTTC.

A note on this clonotype: One end of the junction varies from germline; a read error may be responsible. The chain links TRBV6-1 to TRBJ2-1, with TRBD2 matching over 11 bases. The germline gives CDR1 MNHNS, CDR2 SASEGT. The CDR3 extends over 14 amino acids. This CDR3 reads CATLGLADYNEQSF. DNA of the CDR3: TGTGCCACCCTGGGACTAGCGGATTACAATGAGCAGTCCTTC.

Here the CDR3 reads CASSHWTNNEQFF. The CDR3 DNA sequence: TGTGCCAGCAGTCACTGGACAAACAATGAGCAGTTCTTC. The chain has TRBV28 and TRBJ2-1; the D gene is possibly TRBD1 (5 bases). Trimming stripped 5 bases from V and 5 bases from J, with 10 bases between. CDR3 size: 13 residues. Germline assignment: CDR1 MDHEN and CDR2 SYDVKM.

Details on this clonotype: A junction end diverges from the germline sequence, so it may reflect a read error. V gene TRBV6-5 combines with J gene TRBJ2-7; unclear D gene. Germline CDR1 is MNHEY and CDR2 is SVGAGI. CDR3 length equals 14 residues. Here the CDR3 reads CASSYTMQSYEEHF. As DNA, the CDR3 is TGTGCCAGCAGTTACACCATGCAGTCCTACGAGGAGCACTTC.

As regards this clonotype: Mismatch with germline at one junction end may stem from a read error. This chain links TRBV6-1 with TRBJ1-5; TRBD1 matches at 11 bases. This CDR3 has 15 amino acids. The germline gives CDR1 MNHNS, CDR2 SASEGT. The CDR3 DNA is TGTGCCAACAGTGCCCTGGACAGGGGGCGGAAGCCCCAGCATTTT. Its translation is CANSALDRGRKPQHF.

About this clonotype itself: It may be a read error: a sequence one base away is much more abundant. In this CDR3 the conserved last residue, phenylalanine or tryptophan, is missing, so a read error is likely. The V gene is TRBV18, the J gene TRBJ1-1; no clear D gene. The V gene lost 0 bases and the J gene lost 7 bases, with 9 bases spanning the gap. CDR1 is KGHSH and CDR2 is LQKENI in the germline V gene. The CDR3 length is 13 residues. CDR3 amino acids: CASSPPGELEAFY. The CDR3 region has the DNA TGTGCCAGCTCACCACCGGGTGAGCTTGAAGCTTTCTAT.

A note on this clonotype: The CDR3 ends on some other residue instead of the conserved phenylalanine or tryptophan, so this is likely a read error. The gene calls are TRBV11-2 and TRBJ2-1, with D possibly being TRBD1 (5 bases). V dropped 3 bases and J dropped 0 bases, with 9 bases sitting between them. This CDR3 has 15 amino acids. Germline values: CDR1 SGHAT, CDR2 FQNNGV. CDR3 bases: TGTGCCAGCAGCTTGGACACCAGCTCCTACAATGAGCAGTTCTCC. Its protein product is CASSLDTSSYNEQFS.

In the case of this clonotype: Because the CDR3 is missing its conserved closing phenylalanine or tryptophan, this is likely a read error. The chain recombines TRBV5-4 with TRBJ2-7, with D perhaps TRBD2 (5 bases). Germline values: CDR1 SGHNT, CDR2 YYREEE (reference sequence). V shed 1 base and J shed 6 bases, with 11 bases lying between them. This CDR3 contains 13 residues. The CDR3 loop is CASSLWSSREQYL. DNA of the CDR3: TGTGCCAGCAGCTTGTGGTCTAGCCGCGAGCAGTACCTC.

A single count supports this clonotype. One junction end does not reproduce the germline sequence, and a read error may be involved. The chain combines TRBV19 with TRBJ2-6, with D maybe TRBD1 (5 bases). This CDR3 is built from 14 residues. Germline V gives CDR1 LNHDA, CDR2 SQIVND (reference sequence). CDR3 nucleotides: TGTGCCAGTAGTATCATCTCTGGGGCCGACGTCCTGACTTTC. It codes for CASSIISGADVLTF.

This chain joins TRBV5-4 and TRBJ2-1, with 16 bases fitting TRBD2. Germline values: CDR1 SGHNT, CDR2 YYREEE (reference sequence). V was clipped by 8 bases and J by 15 bases; unmatched bases: 17. The CDR3 covers 16 residues. The CDR3 here is CASNLGTSGRAQPPFF. The CDR3 region has the DNA TGTGCCAGTAACTTAGGGACTAGCGGGAGGGCCCAGCCGCCGTTCTTC.

With regard to this clonotype: A much larger clone lies one base from this, so it may be a read error. V is TRBV28 and J is TRBJ2-4; D gene ambiguous. The germline V gene encodes CDR1 MDHEN and CDR2 SYDVKM. The CDR3 extends over 16 amino acids. Trimming cost V 1 base and J 8 bases, with 18 bases left between them. CDR3 DNA sequence: TGTGCCAGCAGTTTATTGTCCGTGGGCAGCCGGGACATTCAGTACTTC. This translates into CASSLLSVGSRDIQYF. Using reference TRBV28 and TRBJ2-4 for the parts outside the CDR3, the full variable domain is DVKVTQSSRYLVKRTGEKVFLECVQDMDHENMFWYRQDPGLGLRLIYFSYDVKMKEKGDIPEGYSVSREKKERFSLILESASTNQTSMYLCASSLLSVGSRDIQYFGAGTRLSVL.